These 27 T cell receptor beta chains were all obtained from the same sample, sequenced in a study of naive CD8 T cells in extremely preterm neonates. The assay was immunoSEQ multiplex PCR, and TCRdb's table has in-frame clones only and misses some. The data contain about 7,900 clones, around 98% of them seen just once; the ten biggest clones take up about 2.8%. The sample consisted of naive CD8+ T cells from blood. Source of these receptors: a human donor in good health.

The CDR3 sequence: CASSQDMAVQETQYF. As DNA, the CDR3 is TGCGCCAGCAGCCAAGATATGGCGGTCCAAGAGACCCAGTACTTC. The gene calls are TRBV4-3 and TRBJ2-5; the D is unclear. Trimming pared 0 bases from V and 1 base from J, leaving 9 bases between. The CDR3 sequence is 15 residues long. Germline assignment: CDR1 LGHNA and CDR2 YSLEER.

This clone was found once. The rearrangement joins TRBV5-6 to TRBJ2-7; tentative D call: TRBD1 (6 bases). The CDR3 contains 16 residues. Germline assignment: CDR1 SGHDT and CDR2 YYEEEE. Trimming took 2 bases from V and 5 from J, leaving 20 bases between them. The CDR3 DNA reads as TGTGCCAGCAGCTTAAAATTCGAGCAGGGGACCCACGAGCAGTACTTC. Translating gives CASSLKFEQGTHEQYF. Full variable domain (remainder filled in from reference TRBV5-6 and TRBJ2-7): DAGVTQSPTHLIKTRGQQVTLRCSPKSGHDTVSWYQQALGQGPQFIFQYYEEEERQRGNFPDRFSGHQFPNYSSELNVNALLLGDSALYLCASSLKFEQGTHEQYFGPGTRLTVT.

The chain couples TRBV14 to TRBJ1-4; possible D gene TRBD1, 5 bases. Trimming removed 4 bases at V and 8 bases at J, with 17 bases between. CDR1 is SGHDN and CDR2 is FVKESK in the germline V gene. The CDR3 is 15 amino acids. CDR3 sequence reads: CASSPPGTMGEKLFF. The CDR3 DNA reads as TGTGCCAGCAGCCCCCCCGGGACTATGGGGGAAAAACTGTTTTTT.

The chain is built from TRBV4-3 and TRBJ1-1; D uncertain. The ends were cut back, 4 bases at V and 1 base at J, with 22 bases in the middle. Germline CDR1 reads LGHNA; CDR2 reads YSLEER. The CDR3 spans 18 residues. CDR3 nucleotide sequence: TGCGCCAGCAGCCCTGAACACGGCGAGGGCGCCGGGAACACTGAAGCTTTCTTT. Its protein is CASSPEHGEGAGNTEAFF.

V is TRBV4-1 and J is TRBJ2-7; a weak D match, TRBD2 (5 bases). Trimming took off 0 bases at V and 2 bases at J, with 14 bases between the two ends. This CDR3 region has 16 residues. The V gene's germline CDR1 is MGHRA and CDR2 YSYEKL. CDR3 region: CASSQDSSAGTYEQYF. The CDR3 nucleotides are TGCGCCAGCAGCCAAGATAGTTCCGCGGGCACCTACGAGCAGTACTTC.

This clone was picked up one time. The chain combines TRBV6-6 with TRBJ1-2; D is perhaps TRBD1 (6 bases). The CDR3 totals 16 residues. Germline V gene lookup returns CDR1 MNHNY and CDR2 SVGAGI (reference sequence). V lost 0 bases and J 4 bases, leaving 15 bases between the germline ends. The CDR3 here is CASSYSQSGGGYGYTF. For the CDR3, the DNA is TGTGCCAGCAGTTACTCCCAGTCGGGGGGCGGCTATGGCTACACCTTC.

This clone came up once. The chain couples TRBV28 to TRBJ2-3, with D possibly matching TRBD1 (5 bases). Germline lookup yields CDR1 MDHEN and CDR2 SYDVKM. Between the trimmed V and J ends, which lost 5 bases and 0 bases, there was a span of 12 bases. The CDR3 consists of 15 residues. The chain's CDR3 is CASSRQGLSTDTQYF. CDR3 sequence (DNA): TGTGCCAGCAGTCGGCAGGGCCTTAGCACAGATACGCAGTATTTT.

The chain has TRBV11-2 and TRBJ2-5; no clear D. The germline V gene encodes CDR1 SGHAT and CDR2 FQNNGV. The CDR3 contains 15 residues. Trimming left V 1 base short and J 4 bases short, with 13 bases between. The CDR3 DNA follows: TGTGCCAGCAGCTTAGGTGCGGCCAACCCAGAGACCCAGTACTTC. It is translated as CASSLGAANPETQYF.

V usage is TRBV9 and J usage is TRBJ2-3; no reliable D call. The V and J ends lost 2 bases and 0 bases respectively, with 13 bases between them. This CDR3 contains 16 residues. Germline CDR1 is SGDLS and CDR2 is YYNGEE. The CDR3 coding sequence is TGTGCCAGCAGCGTGCCGATCGGCGGCAGCACAGATACGCAGTATTTT. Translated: CASSVPIGGSTDTQYF.

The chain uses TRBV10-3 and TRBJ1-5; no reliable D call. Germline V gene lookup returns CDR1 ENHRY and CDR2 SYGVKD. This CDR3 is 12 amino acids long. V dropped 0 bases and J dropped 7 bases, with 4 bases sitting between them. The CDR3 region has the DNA TGTGCCATCAGTGAGTCGGGCCAGCCCCAGCATTTT. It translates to CAISESGQPQHF.

The CDR3 protein is CASSLGSGQGRRETQYF. CDR3 coding DNA: TGTGCCAGCAGCTTAGGGTCCGGGCAGGGAAGGCGAGAGACCCAGTACTTC. V and J are TRBV7-8 and TRBJ2-5; D is possibly TRBD1 (5 bases). Trimming took 1 base from V and 4 from J, leaving 19 bases between them. CDR1 is SGHVS, CDR2 FQNEAQ, per germline. This CDR3 spans 17 amino acids. Based on the CDR3 plus reference TRBV7-8 and TRBJ2-5, the full variable domain is GAGVSQSPRYKVAKRGQDVALRCDPISGHVSLFWYQQALGQGPEFLTYFQNEAQLDKSGLPSDRFFAERPEGSVSTLKIQRTQQEDSAVYLCASSLGSGQGRRETQYFGPGTRLLVL.

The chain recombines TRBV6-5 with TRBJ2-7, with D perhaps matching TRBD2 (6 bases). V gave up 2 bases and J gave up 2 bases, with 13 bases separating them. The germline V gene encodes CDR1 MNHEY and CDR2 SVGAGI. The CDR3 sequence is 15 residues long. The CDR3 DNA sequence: TGTGCCAGCAGTTACATCAGGGACTTGCCCTACGAGCAGTACGTC. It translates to CASSYIRDLPYEQYV.

The CDR3 coding sequence is TGTGCCAGCAGCCCAGGGATTAGGACTGAAGCTTTCTTT. Translating it yields CASSPGIRTEAFF. The V gene is TRBV6-5, the J gene TRBJ1-1; perhaps TRBD1 as D (5 bases). CDR3 length: 13 amino acids. V lost 6 bases to trimming and J lost 5 bases, with 13 bases between them. Germline assignment: CDR1 MNHEY and CDR2 SVGAGI.

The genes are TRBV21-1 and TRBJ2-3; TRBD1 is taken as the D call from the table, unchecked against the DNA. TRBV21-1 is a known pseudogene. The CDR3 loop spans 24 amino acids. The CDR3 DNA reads TGTGCCAGCAGCAAAGGTCCCCAGGAGGACAGGGGACCACTAGCGGAGTCGAGCACAGATACGCAGTATTTT. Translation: CASSKGPQEDRGPLAESSTDTQYF.

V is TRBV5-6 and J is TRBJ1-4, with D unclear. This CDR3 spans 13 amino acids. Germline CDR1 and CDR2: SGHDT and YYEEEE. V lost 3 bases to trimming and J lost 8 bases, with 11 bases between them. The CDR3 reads CASSSLPLEKLFF. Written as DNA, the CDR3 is TGTGCCAGCAGCTCCCTACCTTTGGAAAAACTGTTTTTT.

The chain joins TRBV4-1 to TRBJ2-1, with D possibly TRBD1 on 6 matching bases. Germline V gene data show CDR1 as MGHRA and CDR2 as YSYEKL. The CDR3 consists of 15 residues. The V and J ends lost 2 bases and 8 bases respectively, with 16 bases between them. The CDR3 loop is CASSQQGPPRDEQFF. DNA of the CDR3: TGCGCCAGCAGCCAACAGGGGCCCCCAAGGGATGAGCAGTTCTTC.

The CDR3 sequence is CASSLEGDYEQYV. DNA of the CDR3: TGCGCCAGCAGCTTGGAAGGGGACTACGAGCAGTACGTC. The chain employs TRBV5-1 and TRBJ2-7, with D tentatively TRBD1 (5 bases). Germline V gene lookup returns CDR1 SGHRS and CDR2 YFSETQ. V was cut by 0 bases and J by 3 bases, with 7 bases left in between. This CDR3 contains 13 residues.

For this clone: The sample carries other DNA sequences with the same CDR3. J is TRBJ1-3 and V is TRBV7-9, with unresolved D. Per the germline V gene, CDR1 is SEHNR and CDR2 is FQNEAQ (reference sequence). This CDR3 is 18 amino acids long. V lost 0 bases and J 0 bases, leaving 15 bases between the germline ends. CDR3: CASSLAPKQLSSGNTIYF. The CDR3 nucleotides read TGTGCCAGCAGCTTAGCGCCGAAACAGTTGAGCTCTGGAAACACCATATATTTT.

CDR3 DNA: TGTGCCAGCAGCTTGGGGGTCAGGGCGAACACTGAAGCTTTCTTT. Protein sequence: CASSLGVRANTEAFF. The chain uses TRBV5-4 and TRBJ1-1; D is possibly TRBD1 (5 bases). Germline V CDR1 and CDR2: SGHNT, YYREEE (reference sequence). The CDR3 extends over 15 amino acids. The ends were cut back, 0 bases at V and 1 base at J, with 10 bases in the middle.

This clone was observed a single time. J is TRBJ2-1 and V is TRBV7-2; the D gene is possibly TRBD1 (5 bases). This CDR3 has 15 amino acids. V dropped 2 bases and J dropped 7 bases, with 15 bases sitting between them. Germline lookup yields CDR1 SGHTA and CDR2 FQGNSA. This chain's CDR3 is CASSLSPDIRNEQFF. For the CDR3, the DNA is TGTGCCAGCAGCTTATCCCCGGACATCCGTAATGAGCAGTTCTTC.

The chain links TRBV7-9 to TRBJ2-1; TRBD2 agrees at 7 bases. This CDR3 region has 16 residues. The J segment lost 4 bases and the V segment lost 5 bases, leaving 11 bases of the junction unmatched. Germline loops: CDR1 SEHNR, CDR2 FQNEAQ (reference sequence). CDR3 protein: CASSDIGRGVYNEQFF. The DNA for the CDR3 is TGTGCCAGCAGCGACATTGGACGGGGGGTTTACAATGAGCAGTTCTTC.

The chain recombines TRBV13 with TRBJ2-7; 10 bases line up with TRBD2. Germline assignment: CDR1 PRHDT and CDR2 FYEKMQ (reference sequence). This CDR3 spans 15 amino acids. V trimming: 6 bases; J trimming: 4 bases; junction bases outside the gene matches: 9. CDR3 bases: TGTGCCAGCAGATCCTCAGGACTAGCGGCTTACGAGCAGTACTTC. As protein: CASRSSGLAAYEQYF.

CDR3 sequence reads: CASSPGTGESDTQYF. The CDR3 coding sequence is TGCGCCAGCAGCCCCGGGACAGGGGAGTCAGATACGCAGTATTTT. This chain links TRBV5-1 with TRBJ2-3, with TRBD1 identical over 10 bases. The CDR3 has 15 residues. Germline V lookup: CDR1 SGHRS, CDR2 YFSETQ. The V gene end was trimmed by 4 bases and the J gene end by 4 bases; junction bases not matched to a gene: 6.

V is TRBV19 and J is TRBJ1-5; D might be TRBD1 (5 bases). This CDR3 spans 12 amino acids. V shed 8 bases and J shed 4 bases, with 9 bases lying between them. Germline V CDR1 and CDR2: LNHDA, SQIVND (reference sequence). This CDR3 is CASHKGNQPQHF. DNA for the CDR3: TGTGCCAGTCATAAGGGGAATCAGCCCCAGCATTTT.

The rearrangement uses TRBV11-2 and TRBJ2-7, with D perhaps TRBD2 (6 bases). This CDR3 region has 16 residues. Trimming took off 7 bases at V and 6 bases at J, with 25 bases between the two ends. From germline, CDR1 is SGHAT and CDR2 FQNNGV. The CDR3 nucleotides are TGTGCCAGCACCTTTACGTCAGGGAGGATACACGGCGAGCAGTACGTC. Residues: CASTFTSGRIHGEQYV.

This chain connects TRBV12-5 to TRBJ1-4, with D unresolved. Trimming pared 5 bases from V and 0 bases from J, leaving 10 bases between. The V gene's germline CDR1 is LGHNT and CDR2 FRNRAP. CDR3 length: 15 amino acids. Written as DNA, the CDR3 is TGTGCTAGTGGTGCTCCGACATCAACTAATGAAAAACTGTTTTTT. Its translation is CASGAPTSTNEKLFF.

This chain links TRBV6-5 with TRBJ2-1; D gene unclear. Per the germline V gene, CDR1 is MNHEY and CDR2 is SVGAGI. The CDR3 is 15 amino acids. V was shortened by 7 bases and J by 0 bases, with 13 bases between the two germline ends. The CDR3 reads CASKAVPISYNEQFF. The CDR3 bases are TGTGCCAGCAAGGCGGTACCCATCTCCTACAATGAGCAGTTCTTC.